The T cell receptor (beta chain) under discussion was sequenced for a study of tumor and adjacent non-tumor tissue in lung cancer. Background on the study: The cohort had about twelve adenocarcinoma, a couple of squamous cell and 1 small cell patients.

This sample's RNA came from whole unsorted tissue. Comment on this clonotype: Its antigen remains unknown. Since a much larger clone is just one base distant, this may be a read error.

Study results and caveats: Patients with more diverse tumor TCRs had worse survival.

The CDR3 is 16 amino acids. Germline V gene data show CDR1 as SGHVS and CDR2 as FQNEAQ. V lost 5 bases and J lost 2; bases outside the gene matches: 8. TCRbeta libraries were built with three rounds of nested PCR, modified from ARM-PCR. Via MiXCR, TCRdb re-called the multiplex PCR reads, giving one row per CDR3 protein. The repertoire holds around 140,000 distinct CDR3 sequences, with about 71% as singletons. The chain combines TRBV7-8 with TRBJ2-7; 11 bases fit TRBD2. The sequenced material came from lung tumor tissue. This clonotype was sampled from a man between 60 and 75 years old with small cell lung cancer. The CDR3 loop is CASSQRLAGTAYEQYF. DNA of the CDR3: TGTGCCAGCAGCCAAAGACTAGCGGGAACCGCCTACGAGCAGTACTTC.